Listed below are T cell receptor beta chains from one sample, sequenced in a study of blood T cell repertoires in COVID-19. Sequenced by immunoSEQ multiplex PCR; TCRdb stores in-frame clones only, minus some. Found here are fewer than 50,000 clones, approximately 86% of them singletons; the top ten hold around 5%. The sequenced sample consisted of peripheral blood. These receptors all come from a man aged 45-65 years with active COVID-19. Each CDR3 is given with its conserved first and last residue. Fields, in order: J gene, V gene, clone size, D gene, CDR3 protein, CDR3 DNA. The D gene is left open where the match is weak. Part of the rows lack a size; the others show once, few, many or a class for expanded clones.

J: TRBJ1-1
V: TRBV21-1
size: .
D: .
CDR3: CASSKDTEGAAAFF
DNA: TGTGCCAGCAGCAAAGACACGGAGGGGGCTGCGGCTTTCTTT

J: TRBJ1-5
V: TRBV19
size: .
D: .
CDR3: CASSILATYSNQPQHF
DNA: TGTGCCAGTAGTATCCTAGCTACGTATAGCAATCAGCCCCAGCATTTT

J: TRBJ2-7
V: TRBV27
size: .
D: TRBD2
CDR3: CASSLLAGGRYEQYF
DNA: TGTGCCAGCAGTTTACTCGCGGGGGGGCGATACGAGCAGTACTTC

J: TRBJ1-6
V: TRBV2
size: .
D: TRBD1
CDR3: CASSFLGQGYSPLHF
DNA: TGTGCCAGCAGTTTTCTGGGACAGGGATATTCACCCCTCCACTTT

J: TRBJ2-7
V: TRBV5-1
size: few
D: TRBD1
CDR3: CASSLYRGYEQYF
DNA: TGCGCCAGCAGCTTGTACAGGGGCTACGAGCAGTACTTC

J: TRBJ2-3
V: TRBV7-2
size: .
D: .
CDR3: CASSRDFLSTDTQYF
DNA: TGTGCCAGCAGCCGGGACTTCCTAAGCACAGATACGCAGTATTTT

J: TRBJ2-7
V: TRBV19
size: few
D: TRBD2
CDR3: CASSIGGTSGGYEQYF
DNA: TGTGCCAGTAGTATAGGTGGAACTAGCGGGGGCTACGAGCAGTACTTC

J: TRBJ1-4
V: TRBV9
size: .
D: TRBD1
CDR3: CASSVTGGFMTNEKLFF
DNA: TGTGCCAGCAGCGTTACAGGGGGCTTTATGACTAATGAAAAACTGTTTTTT

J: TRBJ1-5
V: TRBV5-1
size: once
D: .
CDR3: CASSKDNANQPQHF
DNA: TGCGCCAGCAGCAAGGACAACGCCAATCAGCCCCAGCATTTT

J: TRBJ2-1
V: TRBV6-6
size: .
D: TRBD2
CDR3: CASSHKAGDPYNEQFF
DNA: TGTGCCAGCAGTCACAAAGCGGGGGACCCCTACAATGAGCAGTTCTTC

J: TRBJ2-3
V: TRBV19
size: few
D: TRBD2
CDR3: CASQPPLAGSTDTQYF
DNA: TGTGCCAGCCAACCGCCACTAGCGGGGAGCACAGATACGCAGTATTTT

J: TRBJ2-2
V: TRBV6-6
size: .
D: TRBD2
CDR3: CASSAGLAGGPGELFF
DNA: TGTGCCAGCAGTGCGGGACTAGCGGGGGGTCCCGGGGAGCTGTTTTTT

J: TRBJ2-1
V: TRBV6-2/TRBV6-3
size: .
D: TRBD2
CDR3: CASSPSGLGARLYNEQFF
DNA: TGTGCCAGCAGCCCTAGCGGGCTAGGGGCCCGATTATACAATGAGCAGTTCTTC

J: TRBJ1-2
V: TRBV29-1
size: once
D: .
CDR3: CSVESGTPNYGYTF
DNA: TGCAGCGTTGAATCCGGGACACCCAACTATGGCTACACCTTC

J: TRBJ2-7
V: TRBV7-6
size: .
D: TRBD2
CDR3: CASSLESSGGEQYF
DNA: TGTGCCAGCAGCTTAGAGAGTTCGGGGGGCGAGCAGTACTTC

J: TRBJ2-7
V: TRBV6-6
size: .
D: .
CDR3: CASRNGQTYEQYF
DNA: TGTGCCAGCAGAAATGGACAGACCTACGAGCAGTACTTC